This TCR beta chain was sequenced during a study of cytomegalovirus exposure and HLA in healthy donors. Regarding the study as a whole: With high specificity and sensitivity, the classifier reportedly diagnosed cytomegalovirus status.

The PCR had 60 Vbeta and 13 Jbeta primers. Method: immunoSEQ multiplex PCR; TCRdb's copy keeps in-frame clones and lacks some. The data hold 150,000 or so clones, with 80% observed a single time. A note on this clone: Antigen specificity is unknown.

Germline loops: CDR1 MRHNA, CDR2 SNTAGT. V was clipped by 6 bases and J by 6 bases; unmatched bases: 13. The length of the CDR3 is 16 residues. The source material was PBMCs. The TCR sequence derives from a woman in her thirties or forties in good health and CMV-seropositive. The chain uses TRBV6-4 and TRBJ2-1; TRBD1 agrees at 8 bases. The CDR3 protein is CASSLLAGQVSNEQFF. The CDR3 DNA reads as TGTGCCAGCAGCCTATTGGCGGGACAGGTCTCCAATGAGCAGTTCTTC.